This T cell receptor (beta chain) derives from a study of cytomegalovirus exposure and HLA in healthy donors. The CDR3 covers 14 residues. Per germline, CDR1 MDHEN and CDR2 SYDVKM. Trimming left V 6 bases short and J 9 bases short, with 18 bases between. Primers included in the PCR were 60 Vbeta and 13 Jbeta primers. Profiling relied on immunoSEQ multiplex PCR, and the TCRdb table lists in-frame clones only, not all of them. In total, the table holds 150,000 or so clones. J is TRBJ2-1 and V is TRBV28; TRBD2 is a possible D gene (7 bases). The TCR originated in a young man in good health and CMV-seronegative. Source material: PBMCs. CDR3 coding DNA: TGTGCCAGCAGGTCCTCAGGGGAGCGGGGTGAGCAGTTCTTC. Translation: CASRSSGERGEQFF.